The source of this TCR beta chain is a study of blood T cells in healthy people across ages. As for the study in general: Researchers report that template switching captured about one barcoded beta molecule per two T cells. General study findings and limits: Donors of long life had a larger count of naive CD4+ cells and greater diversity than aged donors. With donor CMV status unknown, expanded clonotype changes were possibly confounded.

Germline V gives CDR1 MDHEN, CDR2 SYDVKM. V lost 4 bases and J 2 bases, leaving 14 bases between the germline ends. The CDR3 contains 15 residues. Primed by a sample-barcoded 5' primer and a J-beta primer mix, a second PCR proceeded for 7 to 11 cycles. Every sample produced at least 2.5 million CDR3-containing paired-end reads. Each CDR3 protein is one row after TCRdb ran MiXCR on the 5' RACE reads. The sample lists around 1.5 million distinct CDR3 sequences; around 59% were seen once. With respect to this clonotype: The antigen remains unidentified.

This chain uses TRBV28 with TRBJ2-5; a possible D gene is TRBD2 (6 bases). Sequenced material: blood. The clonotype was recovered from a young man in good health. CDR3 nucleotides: TGTGCCAGCAGTTACGGGGGAAGGTCGCAAGAGACCCAGTACTTC. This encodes CASSYGGRSQETQYF.